A single sample gave rise to the 32 T cell receptor beta chains below, sequenced in a study of identifying expanded T cells in peripheral blood. Assay: immunoSEQ multiplex PCR; the TCRdb copy retains only in-frame clones and omits some. The data show about 130,000 clones, 86% seen once. Material: blood. Receptors were obtained from a person aged 18 to 70 in good health.

V usage is TRBV15 and J usage is TRBJ2-1; D perhaps matches TRBD2 (8 bases). V gave up 8 bases and J gave up 8 bases, with 19 bases separating them. CDR3 length equals 14 residues. The germline V gene has CDR1 LNHNV and CDR2 YYDKDF (reference sequence). As DNA, the CDR3 is TGTGCCACCGCAAGGGGGCGGGAGGTCTATGAGCAGTTCTTC. Translation gives CATARGREVYEQFF.

This clone was recorded once. V usage is TRBV6-6 and J usage is TRBJ2-2, with 7 bases aligning to TRBD2. The germline CDR1 and CDR2 sequences are MNHNY and SVGAGI (reference sequence). With 3 bases clipped from V and 4 bases from J, the junction kept 5 bases outside the gene matches. The length of the CDR3 is 15 residues. The CDR3 bases are TGTGCCAGCAGTTATCCGCCGGGGGGCACCGGGGAGCTGTTTTTT. Translated: CASSYPPGGTGELFF.

The rearrangement uses TRBV7-9 and TRBJ2-2; the D gene is possibly TRBD2 (6 bases). From germline, CDR1 is SEHNR and CDR2 FQNEAQ (reference sequence). This CDR3 has 18 amino acids. Between the trimmed V and J ends, which lost 2 bases and 5 bases, there was a span of 21 bases. This CDR3 is CASSLKGRGASRTGELFF. CDR3 nucleotide sequence: TGTGCCAGCAGCTTAAAAGGGCGGGGAGCTAGCAGAACCGGGGAGCTGTTTTTT.

This chain links TRBV28 with TRBJ1-4; no reliable D call. Per germline, CDR1 MDHEN and CDR2 SYDVKM. V shed 2 bases and J shed 0 bases, with 10 bases lying between them. The CDR3 is 16 residues long. In DNA form, the CDR3 reads TGTGCCAGCAGTTTAAGGGCCTTGGCAACTAATGAAAAACTGTTTTTT. It translates to CASSLRALATNEKLFF.

The chain joins TRBV19 to TRBJ2-2; 10 bases are a match to TRBD2. This CDR3 has 14 residues. CDR1 is LNHDA and CDR2 is SQIVND in the germline V gene (reference sequence). Trimming took 4 bases from V and 4 from J; bases not matched to a gene: 0. As DNA, the CDR3 is TGTGCCAGTAGTAAGCGGGGGGGCACCGGGGAGCTGTTTTTT. Translated: CASSKRGGTGELFF.

With regard to this clone: A read error may account for a junction end that differs from germline. The genes are TRBV7-2 and TRBJ2-7; 13 bases line up with TRBD2. Germline V gene sequence: CDR1 SGHTA, CDR2 FQGNSA. The CDR3 extends over 18 amino acids. The CDR3: CASSLITSGGATPYEQCF. CDR3 nucleotides: TGTGCCAGCAGCTTAATAACTAGCGGGGGGGCCACACCCTACGAGCAGTGCTTC.

This clone appeared once. The chain couples TRBV30 to TRBJ2-3; D is unclear. With 2 bases removed from V and 12 bases from J, the gap between germline ends came to 9 bases. Germline V gene sequence: CDR1 GTSNPN, CDR2 SVGIG (reference sequence). There are 10 residues in the CDR3. The CDR3 spells CAWSYPPQYF. CDR3 nucleotide sequence: TGTGCCTGGAGTTACCCCCCCCAGTATTTT. The whole variable domain, filled in from reference TRBV30 and TRBJ2-3, reads SQTIHQWPATLVQPVGSPLSLECTVEGTSNPNLYWYRQAAGRGLQLLFYSVGIGQISSEVPQNLSASRPQDRQFILSSKKLLLSDSGFYLCAWSYPPQYFGPGTRLTVL.

The genes are TRBV2 and TRBJ2-2; D gene unclear. V lost 5 bases, J lost 0 bases, and 4 bases lay in between. This CDR3 spans 13 amino acids. Germline V gene sequence: CDR1 SNHLY, CDR2 FYNNEI. Written as DNA, the CDR3 is TGTGCCAGCAGTACAGCGAACACCGGGGAGCTGTTTTTT. Its protein product is CASSTANTGELFF.

The rearrangement uses TRBV28 and TRBJ2-3, with 7 bases fitting TRBD2. The CDR3 covers 13 residues. Per the germline V gene, CDR1 is MDHEN and CDR2 is SYDVKM. The ends lost 9 bases at V and 2 bases at J; junction bases unmatched: 5. CDR3: CASASGHTDTQYF. The DNA of the CDR3 is TGTGCCAGTGCTAGCGGCCACACAGATACGCAGTATTTT.

The chain has TRBV4-2 and TRBJ1-4, with D possibly matching TRBD1 (5 bases). The CDR3 has 15 residues. The V gene lost 7 bases and the J gene lost 4 bases, with 16 bases spanning the gap. Germline CDR1 LGHNA, CDR2 YNFKEQ. This CDR3 is CASTGGGRNNEKLFF. In DNA, the CDR3 is TGTGCCAGCACGGGGGGGGGACGGAATAATGAAAAACTGTTTTTT.

In its sample, this clone was seen many times. This rearrangement joins TRBV6-6 to TRBJ2-1; tentative D call: TRBD2 (6 bases). CDR1 is MNHNY and CDR2 is SVGAGI in the germline V gene (reference sequence). The CDR3 contains 13 residues. The V and J ends lost 6 bases and 8 bases respectively, with 14 bases between them. The CDR3 sequence is CASRTGTGDEQFF. CDR3 sequence (DNA): TGTGCCAGCAGAACCGGGACTGGGGATGAGCAGTTCTTC.

In its sample, this clone was seen once. This chain uses TRBV15 with TRBJ2-7; D is uncertain. V lost 2 bases, J lost 3 bases, and 17 bases lay in between. The CDR3 loop spans 16 amino acids. The germline CDR1 and CDR2 sequences are LNHNV and YYDKDF (reference sequence). The CDR3 nucleotides are TGTGCCACCAGCAGATTAGGCCCCTCCTCGGACTACGAGCAGTACTTC. Protein product: CATSRLGPSSDYEQYF.

The gene calls are TRBV5-4 and TRBJ2-5; 8 bases align to TRBD1. The CDR3 length is 16 residues. V lost 4 bases to trimming and J lost 5 bases; unmatched junction nucleotides: 13. CDR1 is SGHNT and CDR2 is YYREEE in the germline V gene (reference sequence). The CDR3 sequence: CASSTAAGGAEETQYF. The DNA of the CDR3 is TGTGCCAGCAGCACCGCAGCAGGGGGCGCTGAGGAGACCCAGTACTTC.

The V call is TRBV5-5, the J call TRBJ2-5; D is possibly TRBD2 (6 bases). In germline, CDR1 is SGHKS, CDR2 YYEKEE (reference sequence). The CDR3 is 16 residues long. The V end was cut by 2 bases, the J end by 2 bases, with 16 bases between. CDR3 loop: CASSLGGGVMQETQYF. The CDR3 coding sequence is TGTGCCAGCAGCTTAGGTGGAGGGGTGATGCAAGAGACCCAGTACTTC.

The chain employs TRBV9 and TRBJ2-5; possible D gene TRBD2, 5 bases. CDR3 length equals 15 residues. Germline lookup yields CDR1 SGDLS and CDR2 YYNGEE. V lost 0 bases and J lost 4, with 13 bases in between. The CDR3: CASSVGVGSPETQYF. The CDR3 DNA sequence: TGTGCCAGCAGCGTAGGGGTAGGGAGCCCAGAGACCCAGTACTTC.

The CDR3 DNA reads TGTGCCAGCAGCTTATCAGGGGCGAACACCGGGGAGCTGTTTTTT. Amino acids: CASSLSGANTGELFF. V usage is TRBV5-4 and J usage is TRBJ2-2; D is perhaps TRBD1 (6 bases). V lost 2 bases and J 0 bases, leaving 8 bases between the germline ends. This CDR3 region has 15 residues. Germline V gives CDR1 SGHNT, CDR2 YYREEE (reference sequence).

The rearrangement links TRBV18 to TRBJ1-6; 8 bases fit TRBD1. In germline, CDR1 is KGHSH, CDR2 LQKENI. The CDR3 extends over 15 amino acids. The ends lost 3 bases at V and 10 bases at J; junction bases unmatched: 8. The chain's CDR3 is CASSPGQGRESPLHF. CDR3 sequence (DNA): TGTGCCAGCTCACCTGGACAGGGAAGGGAATCACCCCTCCACTTT. The full variable domain, completed using reference TRBV18 and TRBJ1-6, is NAGVMQNPRHLVRRRGQEARLRCSPMKGHSHVYWYRQLPEEGLKFMVYLQKENIIDESGMPKERFSAEFPKEGPSILRIQQVVRGDSAAYFCASSPGQGRESPLHFGNGTRLTVT.

This sequence joins TRBV19 and TRBJ1-5; 8 positions match TRBD1. V shed 10 bases and J 2 bases; nucleotides not matched to a gene: 10. This CDR3 is 15 amino acids long. CDR1 is LNHDA, CDR2 SQIVND, per germline (reference sequence). For the CDR3, the DNA is TGTGCCATCTCAGGACAGGGTTTGGGCAATCAGCCCCAGCATTTT. Translating gives CAISGQGLGNQPQHF.

The chain carries TRBV7-9 and TRBJ1-1, with 8 bases identical to TRBD1. Germline assignment: CDR1 SEHNR and CDR2 FQNEAQ (reference sequence). Trimming took 6 bases from V and 3 from J; bases not matched to a gene: 6. CDR3 length: 14 amino acids. The CDR3 DNA reads as TGTGCCAGCAGGTTGACAGGGGCGGACACTGAAGCTTTCTTT. This translates into CASRLTGADTEAFF.

This rearrangement joins TRBV2 to TRBJ2-7, with 7 bases identical to TRBD1. Germline CDR1 SNHLY, CDR2 FYNNEI. The CDR3 runs 14 residues. The V gene end was trimmed by 6 bases and the J gene end by 2 bases; junction bases not matched to a gene: 7. The CDR3 reads CASRRQGPTYEQYF. The CDR3 nucleotides read TGTGCCAGCAGAAGACAGGGCCCAACCTACGAGCAGTACTTC. Full variable domain (outside the CDR3, taken from reference TRBV2 and TRBJ2-7): EPEVTQTPSHQVTQMGQEVILRCVPISNHLYFYWYRQILGQKVEFLVSFYNNEISEKSEIFDDQFSVERPDGSNFTLKIRSTKLEDSAMYFCASRRQGPTYEQYFGPGTRLTVT.

The gene calls are TRBV2 and TRBJ1-2, with a weak D call TRBD1 (6 bases). The CDR3 consists of 13 residues. V was trimmed by 3 bases and J by 6 bases, leaving 11 bases between them. CDR1 and CDR2 from the germline V gene are SNHLY and FYNNEI. This CDR3 reads CASSDNRADGYTF. The CDR3 DNA is TGTGCCAGCAGTGACAACAGGGCGGATGGCTACACCTTC. Full variable domain (missing parts from reference TRBV2 and TRBJ1-2): EPEVTQTPSHQVTQMGQEVILRCVPISNHLYFYWYRQILGQKVEFLVSFYNNEISEKSEIFDDQFSVERPDGSNFTLKIRSTKLEDSAMYFCASSDNRADGYTFGSGTRLTVV.

This chain links TRBV10-3 with TRBJ2-7; D gene ambiguous. Trimming cost V 8 bases and J 0 bases, with 8 bases left between them. CDR1 and CDR2 from the germline V gene are ENHRY and SYGVKD. This CDR3 contains 12 residues. The CDR3 sequence is CAIGPSSYEQYF. CDR3 nucleotides: TGTGCCATCGGGCCCAGCTCCTACGAGCAGTACTTC.

The rearrangement links TRBV6-6 to TRBJ2-7; D is undetermined. CDR3 size: 14 residues. Germline V CDR1 and CDR2: MNHNY, SVGAGI (reference sequence). V shed 6 bases and J shed 5 bases, with 17 bases lying between them. CDR3 bases: TGTGCCAGCAGATCCCCGGGTGGAGCAAACGAGCAGTACTTC. Its protein is CASRSPGGANEQYF.

This chain joins TRBV11-3 and TRBJ2-1; 8 nucleotides match TRBD2. V was pared by 4 bases and J by 4 bases, with 3 bases of the junction left unmatched. CDR3 length: 14 residues. CDR1 SGHNT and CDR2 YENEEA come from the germline V gene. The CDR3 DNA is TGTGCCAGCAGCTCCGGGGGGGCATACAATGAGCAGTTCTTC. It yields the protein CASSSGGAYNEQFF.

The chain employs TRBV11-1 and TRBJ2-2, with D possibly TRBD2 on 6 matching bases. This CDR3 contains 15 residues. Germline V gene data show CDR1 as SGHAT and CDR2 as FQDESV (reference sequence). V dropped 0 bases and J dropped 4 bases, with 9 bases sitting between them. CDR3 protein: CASSLAMGGTGELFF. In DNA, the CDR3 is TGTGCCAGCAGCTTAGCGATGGGGGGCACCGGGGAGCTGTTTTTT.

The CDR3 loop reads CASSPLGRGGNEQFF. In DNA form, the CDR3 reads TGTGCCAGCTCACCATTGGGTAGGGGGGGCAATGAGCAGTTCTTC. The rearrangement uses TRBV18 and TRBJ2-1; D possibly corresponds to TRBD2 (7 bases). Germline-derived CDR1 and CDR2 are KGHSH and LQKENI. This CDR3 has 15 residues. Trimming shortened V by 2 bases and J by 6 bases, and 14 bases separated the two germline ends.

J is TRBJ1-2 and V is TRBV9, with D perhaps TRBD1 (6 bases). The CDR3 contains 16 residues. V lost 0 bases and J 2 bases, leaving 14 bases between the germline ends. Germline lookup yields CDR1 SGDLS and CDR2 YYNGEE. The CDR3 loop reads CASSVGHQGQNYGYTF. As DNA, the CDR3 is TGTGCCAGCAGCGTAGGACATCAGGGGCAGAACTATGGCTACACCTTC.

The genes are TRBV6-5 and TRBJ2-7; tentative D call: TRBD1 (6 bases). Germline V lookup: CDR1 MNHEY, CDR2 SVGAGI. Trimming shortened V by 5 bases and J by 3 bases, and 11 bases separated the two germline ends. The CDR3 runs to 13 residues. This chain's CDR3 is CASSKDRLYEQYF. CDR3 nucleotide sequence: TGTGCCAGCAGTAAAGACAGGCTCTACGAGCAGTACTTC.

The V call is TRBV6-1, the J call TRBJ2-3, with TRBD2 matching over 12 bases. The CDR3 is 15 residues long. J lost 6 bases, V lost 4 bases, and 5 bases had no gene match. From germline, CDR1 is MNHNS and CDR2 SASEGT. The chain's CDR3 is CASSAGLAGRDTQYF. CDR3 sequence (DNA): TGTGCCAGCAGTGCCGGACTAGCGGGGCGGGATACGCAGTATTTT.

The rearrangement uses TRBV7-2 and TRBJ2-1; 9 bases are shared with TRBD2. There are 17 residues in the CDR3. Per the germline V gene, CDR1 is SGHTA and CDR2 is FQGNSA. V lost 4 bases to trimming and J lost 6 bases; unmatched junction nucleotides: 13. The DNA of the CDR3 is TGTGCCAGCAGCTCCCGGGATGTTGGACTAGCGTTCAATGAGCAGTTCTTC. It yields the protein CASSSRDVGLAFNEQFF.

The gene calls are TRBV30 and TRBJ2-5; possibly TRBD1 for D (6 bases). The DNA end lines up better with TRBJ2-7; the J call may be wrong. Germline V gives CDR1 GTSNPN, CDR2 SVGIG (reference sequence). This CDR3 is built from 13 residues. The CDR3 protein is CAWSNRVEGEQYF. In nucleotides, the CDR3 is TGTGCCTGGAGTAACAGGGTTGAAGGCGAGCAGTACTTC.

This chain connects TRBV10-3 to TRBJ2-7; TRBD1 matches at 8 bases. This CDR3 is built from 14 residues. Germline CDR1 reads ENHRY; CDR2 reads SYGVKD. J was trimmed by 2 bases and V by 4 bases; bases with no gene match: 4. As DNA, the CDR3 is TGTGCCATCAGTGGGACAGGGAGGACCTACGAGCAGTACTTC. This gives the protein CAISGTGRTYEQYF.